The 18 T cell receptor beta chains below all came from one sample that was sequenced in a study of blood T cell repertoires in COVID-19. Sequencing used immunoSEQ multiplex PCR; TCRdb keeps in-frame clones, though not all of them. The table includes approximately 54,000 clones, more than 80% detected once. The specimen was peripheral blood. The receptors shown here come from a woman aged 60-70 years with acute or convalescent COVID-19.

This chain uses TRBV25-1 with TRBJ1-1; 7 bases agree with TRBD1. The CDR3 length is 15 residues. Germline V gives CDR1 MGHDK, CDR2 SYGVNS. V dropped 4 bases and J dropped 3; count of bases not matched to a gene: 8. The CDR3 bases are TGTGCCAGCAGTGCCTCCTTAACAGGGGACACTGAAGCTTTCTTT. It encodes CASSASLTGDTEAFF.

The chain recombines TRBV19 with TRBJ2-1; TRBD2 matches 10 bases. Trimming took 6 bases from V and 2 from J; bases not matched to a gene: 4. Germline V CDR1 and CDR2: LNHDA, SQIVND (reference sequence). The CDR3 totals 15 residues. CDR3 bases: TGTGCCAGTAGACCCAGCGGGAGGGCCTACAATGAGCAGTTCTTC. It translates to CASRPSGRAYNEQFF.

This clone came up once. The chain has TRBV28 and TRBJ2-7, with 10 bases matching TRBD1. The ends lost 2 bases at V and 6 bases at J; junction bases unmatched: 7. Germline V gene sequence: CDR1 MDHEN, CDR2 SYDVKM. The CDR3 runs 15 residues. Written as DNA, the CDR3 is TGTGCCAGCAGTTTAGGGACAGGGGCCCCCCGCGAGCAGTACTTC. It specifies CASSLGTGAPREQYF. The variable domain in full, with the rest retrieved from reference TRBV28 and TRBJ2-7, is DVKVTQSSRYLVKRTGEKVFLECVQDMDHENMFWYRQDPGLGLRLIYFSYDVKMKEKGDIPEGYSVSREKKERFSLILESASTNQTSMYLCASSLGTGAPREQYFGPGTRLTVT.

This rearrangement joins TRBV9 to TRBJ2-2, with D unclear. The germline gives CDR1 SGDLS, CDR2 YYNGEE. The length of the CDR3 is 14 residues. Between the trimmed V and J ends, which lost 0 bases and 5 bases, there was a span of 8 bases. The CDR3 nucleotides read TGTGCCAGCAGCGTAGGAGGTGAAACCGGGGAGCTGTTTTTT. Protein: CASSVGGETGELFF. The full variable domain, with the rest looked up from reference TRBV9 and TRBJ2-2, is DSGVTQTPKHLITATGQRVTLRCSPRSGDLSVYWYQQSLDQGLQFLIQYYNGEERAKGNILERFSAQQFPDLHSELNLSSLELGDSALYFCASSVGGETGELFFGEGSRLTVL.

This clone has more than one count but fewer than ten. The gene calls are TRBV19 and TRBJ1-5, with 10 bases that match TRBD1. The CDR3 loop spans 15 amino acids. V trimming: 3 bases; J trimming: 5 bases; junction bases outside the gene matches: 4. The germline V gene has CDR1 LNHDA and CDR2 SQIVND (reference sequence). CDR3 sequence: CASSMGGQGDQPQHF. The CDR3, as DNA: TGTGCCAGTAGTATGGGCGGACAGGGGGATCAGCCCCAGCATTTT.

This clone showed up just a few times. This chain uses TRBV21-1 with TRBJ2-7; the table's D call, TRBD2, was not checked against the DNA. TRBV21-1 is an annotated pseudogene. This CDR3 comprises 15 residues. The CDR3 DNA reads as TGTGCCAGCGGGGAGCGGGGGGGGATGACCTACGAGCAGTACTTC. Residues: CASGERGGMTYEQYF.

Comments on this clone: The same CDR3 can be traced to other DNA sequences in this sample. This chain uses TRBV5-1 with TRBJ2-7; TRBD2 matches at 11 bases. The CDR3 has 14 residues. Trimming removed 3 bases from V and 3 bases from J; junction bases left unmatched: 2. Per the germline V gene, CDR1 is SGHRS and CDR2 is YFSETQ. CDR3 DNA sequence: TGCGCCAGCAGCTCCGGGACTAGCGGCTACGAGCAGTACTTC. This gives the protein CASSSGTSGYEQYF.

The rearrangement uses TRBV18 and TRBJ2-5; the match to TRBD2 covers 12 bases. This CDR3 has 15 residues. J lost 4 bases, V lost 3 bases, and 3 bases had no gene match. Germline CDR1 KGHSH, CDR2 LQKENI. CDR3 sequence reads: CASSPGGLAGETQYF. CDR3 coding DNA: TGTGCCAGCTCACCTGGGGGACTAGCGGGAGAGACCCAGTACTTC.

CDR3 sequence (DNA): TGTGCCACCCTCGGTGGGCCCGGAAACACCATATATTTT. Its translation: CATLGGPGNTIYF. The V and J genes are TRBV6-5 and TRBJ1-3; no clear D. Germline CDR1 and CDR2: MNHEY and SVGAGI. Trimming left V 10 bases short and J 4 bases short, with 14 bases between. CDR3 length: 13 amino acids.

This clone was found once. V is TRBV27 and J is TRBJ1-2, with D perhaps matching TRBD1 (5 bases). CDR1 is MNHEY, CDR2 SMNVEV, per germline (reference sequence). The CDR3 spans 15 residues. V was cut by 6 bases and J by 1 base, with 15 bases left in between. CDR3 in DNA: TGTGCCAGCAGGACCCTCGTCAGGGATAACTATGGCTACACCTTC. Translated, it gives CASRTLVRDNYGYTF.

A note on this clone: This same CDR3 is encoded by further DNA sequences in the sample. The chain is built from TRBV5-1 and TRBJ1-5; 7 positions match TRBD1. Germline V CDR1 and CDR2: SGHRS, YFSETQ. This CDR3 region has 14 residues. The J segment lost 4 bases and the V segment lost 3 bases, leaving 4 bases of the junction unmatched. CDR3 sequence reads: CASSSGQPNQPQHF. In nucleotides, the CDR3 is TGCGCCAGCAGCTCGGGACAGCCGAATCAGCCCCAGCATTTT.

CDR3 sequence: CASSYDRGNEQYF. CDR3 nucleotide sequence: TGTGCCAGCAGTTACGACAGGGGAAACGAGCAGTACTTC. This sequence joins TRBV6-5 and TRBJ2-7, with 8 bases fitting TRBD1. CDR1 MNHEY and CDR2 SVGAGI come from the germline V gene. J gave up 5 bases and V 2 bases, and 2 bases lay outside the gene matches. The CDR3 is 13 amino acids.

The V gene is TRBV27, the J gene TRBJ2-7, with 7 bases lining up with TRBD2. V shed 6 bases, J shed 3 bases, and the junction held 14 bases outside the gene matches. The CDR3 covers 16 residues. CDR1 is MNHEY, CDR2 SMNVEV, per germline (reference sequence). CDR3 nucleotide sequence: TGTGCCAGCAGATCGCGCGGGGGTAATCATTTCTACGAGCAGTACTTC. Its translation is CASRSRGGNHFYEQYF.

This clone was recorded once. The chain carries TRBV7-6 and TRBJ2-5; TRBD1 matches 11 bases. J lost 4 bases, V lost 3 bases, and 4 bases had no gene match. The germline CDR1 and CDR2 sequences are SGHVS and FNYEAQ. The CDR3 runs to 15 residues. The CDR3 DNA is TGTGCCAGCAGCTTCCCCGGGACAGGGGGAGAGACCCAGTACTTC. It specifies CASSFPGTGGETQYF.

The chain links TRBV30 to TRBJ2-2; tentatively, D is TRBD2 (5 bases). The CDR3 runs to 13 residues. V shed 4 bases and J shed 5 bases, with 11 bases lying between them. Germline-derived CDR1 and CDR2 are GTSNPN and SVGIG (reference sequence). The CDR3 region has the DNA TGTGCCTGGAAATGGTCGGGGACCGGGGAGCTGTTTTTT. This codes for CAWKWSGTGELFF.

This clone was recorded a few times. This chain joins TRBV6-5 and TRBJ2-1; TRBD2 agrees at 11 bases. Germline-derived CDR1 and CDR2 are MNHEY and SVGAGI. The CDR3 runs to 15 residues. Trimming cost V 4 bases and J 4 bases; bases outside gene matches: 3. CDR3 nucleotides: TGTGCCAGCAGTTTAGGGACTAGCGGTTACAATGAGCAGTTCTTC. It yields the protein CASSLGTSGYNEQFF.

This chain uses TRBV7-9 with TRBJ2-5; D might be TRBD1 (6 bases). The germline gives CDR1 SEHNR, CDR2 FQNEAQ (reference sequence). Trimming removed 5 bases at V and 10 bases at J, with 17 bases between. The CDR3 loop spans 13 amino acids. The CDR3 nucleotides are TGTGCCAGCAGCCTCAGTAAGCAGGGGAACCAGTACTTC. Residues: CASSLSKQGNQYF.

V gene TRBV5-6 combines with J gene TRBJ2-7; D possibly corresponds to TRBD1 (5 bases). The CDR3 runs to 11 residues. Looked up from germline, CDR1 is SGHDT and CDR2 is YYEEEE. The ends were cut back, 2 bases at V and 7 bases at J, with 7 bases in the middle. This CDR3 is CASSFQGEQYF. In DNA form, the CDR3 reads TGTGCCAGCAGCTTCCAGGGAGAGCAGTACTTC.